The T cell receptor (beta chain) under discussion was sequenced for a study of post-analysis software for immune sequencing data. In the study overall: Several disease courses (relapsing-remitting, secondary progressive and progressive-relapsing) of multiple sclerosis were included.

As regards this clonotype: Its antigen remains unidentified.

This CDR3 is built from 16 residues. V lost 4 bases and J lost 4; bases outside the gene matches: 7. Per the germline V gene, CDR1 is LGHNA and CDR2 is YNFKEQ. Unique molecular identifiers featured in each of the TCR beta cDNA libraries. Input of roughly 1 to 11 million T cells yielded 500,000 to 650,000 cDNA molecules. TCRdb used MiXCR to reprocess the PCR reads, holding one entry per CDR3 protein. Of hundreds of thousands of distinct CDR3 sequences listed, around 64% were seen once; the top ten hold roughly 10%. Whole-study results and caveats: Samples from a shared batch, those prepared together, strongly co-clustered by F measure. Versus controls, multiple sclerosis patients showed significantly lower diversity (normalized Chao1). Several TRBV segments (TRBV5-6, TRBV5-1 and TRBV20-1 among them) occurred more frequently in patients than in controls.

Source material: blood. The chain is built from TRBV4-2 and TRBJ2-3, with 11 positions matching TRBD2. This receptor was identified in a girl aged 2 to 10 with multiple sclerosis. This chain's CDR3 is CASSRATSGNADTQYF. The CDR3 nucleotides read TGTGCCAGCAGCCGCGCGACTAGCGGGAACGCAGATACGCAGTATTTT.